The sequence of this T cell receptor (beta chain) was determined in a study of control samples from healthy donors and cancer patients. Clones were read by immunoSEQ multiplex PCR, and TCRdb kept only the in-frame ones, dropping some. The sample consists of about 180,000 clones, roughly 92% of them appearing once. V lost 8 bases, J lost 4 bases, and 8 bases stayed unmatched. The CDR3 has 14 residues. Germline CDR1 is SGHNT and CDR2 is YENEEA. The TCR comes from a man under 40 in good health. Material for sequencing was blood. The chain recombines TRBV11-3 with TRBJ2-3, with 8 bases identical to TRBD2. CDR3 DNA sequence: TGTGCCAGCTCCCTCGGGGGGGCCTCAGATACGCAGTATTTT. Translating it yields CASSLGGASDTQYF.